There are a few counts of the clone carrying this T cell receptor beta chain. Its specificity is not known. This sample was included in a study of regulatory T cells in long-lasting Graves disease. Study-wide context: Newly diagnosed Graves' patients had taken antithyroid drugs under 3 months.

Both iRepertoire HTBI primers and Arm-PCR of CDR3 regions were used to build the TCR beta libraries. One entry per CDR3 protein, called by TCRdb with MiXCR from the multiplex PCR reads. Among roughly 380,000 distinct CDR3 sequences listed, roughly 15% were seen once. Specified time point: newly diagnosed GD, antithyroid drugs for less than 3 months. PBMC-derived RNA was used for the TCR library. The peripheral blood volume drawn was about 10 milliliters, and it was collected into EDTA tubes. Study-level findings and limits: A reduction in accuracy may have resulted from the small sample size. Whereas new patients shared 966 public clonotypes, persistent patients shared more, at 2,741.

The sequences come from peripheral blood mononuclear cells (PBMCs), collected at new diagnosis, from a patient treated with antithyroid drugs. This TCR derives from a female donor with Graves disease.

The CDR3 coding sequence is TGCGCCAGCTCCCTGGGACAGCCCCAAGAGACCCAGTACTTC. It codes for CASSLGQPQETQYF. V gene TRBV10-2 combines with J gene TRBJ2-5; 7 bases agree with TRBD1. V dropped 8 bases and J dropped 1; count of bases not matched to a gene: 7. The CDR3 totals 14 residues. From germline, CDR1 is WSHSY and CDR2 SAAADI.